These 31 T cell receptor beta chains share one sample of origin, sequenced in a study of T cell repertoires in cytomegalovirus infection. TCRdb re-called the reads through MiXCR, storing one row per CDR3 protein. The sample has about 190,000 distinct CDR3 sequences, 28% seen once. Sequenced input: PBMCs. Receptors were obtained from a human donor in good health (CMV status not recorded). Some clones in this sample may be carry-over from other donors' samples.

A word on this clonotype: At one boundary the junction diverges from the germline segment, which might be a read error. The J gene is TRBJ2-7, the V gene TRBV11-2; D might be TRBD1 (6 bases). The germline CDR1 and CDR2 sequences are SGHAT and FQNNGV. The CDR3 runs to 14 residues. CDR3 in DNA: TGTGACAGCAGCCTCCAAGGACAGAGCTACGAGCAGTACTTC. Its protein product is CDSSLQGQSYEQYF.

The chain is built from TRBV20-1 and TRBJ1-5; 11 bases are shared with TRBD1. V was pared by 6 bases and J by 6 bases, with 13 bases of the junction left unmatched. The germline gives CDR1 DFQATT, CDR2 SNEGSKA (reference sequence). The CDR3 is 16 residues long. The CDR3, as DNA: TGCAGTGCCCCCCGAGAAGGGACAGGGGGTAGTCAGCCCCAGCATTTT. This encodes CSAPREGTGGSQPQHF.

This clonotype appeared many times. The chain has TRBV7-2 and TRBJ1-2; D might be TRBD1 (6 bases). Germline CDR1 SGHTA, CDR2 FQGNSA. The V end lost 5 bases, the J end lost 2 bases, and 15 bases lay between the germline ends. The CDR3 length is 15 residues. The CDR3 loop is CASSQPGTTNYGYTF. CDR3 sequence (DNA): TGTGCCAGCAGCCAACCCGGGACAACAAACTATGGCTACACCTTC.

This chain uses TRBV6-1 with TRBJ1-4; D unclear. Germline CDR1 reads MNHNS; CDR2 reads SASEGT. V was clipped by 8 bases and J by 0 bases, with 10 bases between them. CDR3 length: 14 residues. The CDR3 sequence: CASREAATNEKLFF. The CDR3 nucleotides read TGTGCCAGCCGAGAAGCCGCAACTAATGAAAAACTGTTTTTT.

Many counts were recorded for this clonotype. The chain couples TRBV7-2 to TRBJ2-3; either TRBD1 or TRBD2 may fit D (5 bases each). V shed 5 bases and J shed 0 bases, with 9 bases lying between them. This CDR3 has 14 residues. CDR1 is SGHTA, CDR2 FQGNSA, per germline. CDR3 nucleotides: TGTGCCAGCAGCCAGGGAGCTAGCACAGATACGCAGTATTTT. Translating gives CASSQGASTDTQYF.

V usage is TRBV7-2 and J usage is TRBJ1-1; unclear D gene. The V and J ends lost 1 base and 1 base respectively, with 13 bases between them. CDR3 size: 16 residues. CDR1 and CDR2 from the germline V gene are SGHTA and FQGNSA. DNA of the CDR3: TGTGCCAGCAGCTTAGGTTTCGGCCGTCCGAACACTGAAGCTTTCTTT. Amino acids: CASSLGFGRPNTEAFF. The full variable domain, with the rest looked up from reference TRBV7-2 and TRBJ1-1, is GAGVSQSPSNKVTEKGKDVELRCDPISGHTALYWYRQSLGQGLEFLIYFQGNSAPDKSGLPSDRFSAERTGGSVSTLTIQRTQQEDSAVYLCASSLGFGRPNTEAFFGQGTRLTVV.

This clonotype occurred a few times. The V and J genes are TRBV12-3 or TRBV12-4 and TRBJ2-2; D is perhaps TRBD1 (6 bases). Trimming pared 5 bases from V and 4 bases from J, leaving 14 bases between. The CDR3 has 15 amino acids. CDR3 sequence (DNA): TGTGCCAGCAGTGGCCTGGGACACACCACCGGGGAGCTGTTTTTT. This translates into CASSGLGHTTGELFF.

The genes are TRBV24-1 and TRBJ2-1; D is unresolved. Trimming removed 4 bases from V and 10 bases from J, with 13 bases in between. Germline loops: CDR1 KGHDR, CDR2 SFDVKD. The CDR3 covers 13 residues. CDR3 sequence reads: CATSESRSREQFF. In nucleotides, the CDR3 is TGTGCCACCAGTGAATCTCGATCGCGGGAGCAGTTCTTC.

V gene TRBV11-2 combines with J gene TRBJ2-3, with D possibly matching TRBD2 (6 bases). Germline V gives CDR1 SGHAT, CDR2 FQNNGV. The CDR3 is made up of 14 amino acids. V dropped 3 bases and J dropped 2 bases, with 9 bases sitting between them. CDR3 sequence (DNA): TGTGCCAGCAGCTTCCGGACTACCACAGATACGCAGTATTTT. Amino acid sequence: CASSFRTTTDTQYF. The full variable domain, completed using reference TRBV11-2 and TRBJ2-3, is EAGVAQSPRYKIIEKRQSVAFWCNPISGHATLYWYQQILGQGPKLLIQFQNNGVVDDSQLPKDRFSAERLKGVDSTLKIQPAKLEDSAVYLCASSFRTTTDTQYFGPGTRLTVL.

The chain recombines TRBV6-5 with TRBJ2-3, with D perhaps assigned TRBD1 or TRBD2 (6 bases each). The CDR3 loop spans 12 amino acids. Germline V gene sequence: CDR1 MNHEY, CDR2 SVGAGI. V was clipped by 11 bases and J by 6 bases, with 15 bases between them. The CDR3 DNA reads TGTGCCTCCAAGGGGGGAATGGATACGCAGTATTTT. Translation gives CASKGGMDTQYF.

The V and J genes are TRBV19 and TRBJ1-1, with D maybe TRBD1 (5 bases). The V end was cut by 6 bases, the J end by 4 bases, with 15 bases between. This CDR3 is built from 14 residues. Germline lookup yields CDR1 LNHDA and CDR2 SQIVND (reference sequence). CDR3 nucleotides: TGTGCCAGTAGGGTCGGGGGATATGGCACTGAAGCTTTCTTT. It specifies CASRVGGYGTEAFF.

This chain uses TRBV10-3 with TRBJ1-1; 8 nucleotides agree with TRBD1. The V gene's germline CDR1 is ENHRY and CDR2 SYGVKD. J gave up 0 bases and V 11 bases, and 5 bases lay outside the gene matches. This CDR3 is 13 amino acids long. In nucleotides, the CDR3 is TGTGCCGTCGACAGGGGCATGAACACTGAAGCTTTCTTT. Encoded protein: CAVDRGMNTEAFF.

The chain has TRBV10-3 and TRBJ1-5; 8 bases fit TRBD1. The CDR3 runs 14 residues. The germline gives CDR1 ENHRY, CDR2 SYGVKD. J lost 0 bases, V lost 10 bases, and 5 bases had no gene match. The CDR3, as DNA: TGTGCCACCAAGGACAGGGATAGCAATCAGCCCCAGCATTTT. Amino acid sequence: CATKDRDSNQPQHF.

The CDR3 is CASRPGGSNEQFF. DNA of the CDR3: TGTGCCAGCAGACCAGGGGGGTCAAATGAGCAGTTCTTC. The V gene is TRBV6-8, the J gene TRBJ2-1, with a tentative D call TRBD1 (7 bases). Germline V gene lookup returns CDR1 MNHGY and CDR2 SAAAGT. The CDR3 has 13 residues. Trimming took 6 bases from V and 7 from J, leaving 13 bases between them.

The rearrangement joins TRBV3-1 to TRBJ2-1; 7 bases are a match to TRBD2. The J segment lost 8 bases and the V segment lost 4 bases, leaving 5 bases of the junction unmatched. The CDR3 is 13 residues long. Germline values: CDR1 LGHDT, CDR2 YNNKEL (reference sequence). CDR3 sequence: CASSPLAGDEQFF. The CDR3 DNA reads as TGTGCCAGCAGCCCTCTTGCGGGGGATGAGCAGTTCTTC.

Turning to this clonotype: Compared with germline, one end of the junction differs, possibly owing to a read error. This chain uses TRBV7-2 with TRBJ1-3; D may be TRBD1 (5 bases). CDR1 is SGHTA and CDR2 is FQGNSA in the germline V gene. There are 14 residues in the CDR3. CDR3 amino acids: CASTLGDSRNTIYF. CDR3 coding DNA: TGTGCCAGCACCCTGGGGGACTCTAGAAACACCATATATTTT.

The V and J genes are TRBV12-5 and TRBJ1-1, with 7 positions matching TRBD1. V lost 8 bases and J lost 10; bases outside the gene matches: 10. CDR1 is LGHNT, CDR2 FRNRAP, per germline. The CDR3 runs to 12 residues. The CDR3 here is CASKDSTGRAFF. For the CDR3, the DNA is TGTGCTAGTAAGGACTCGACAGGGAGAGCTTTCTTT.

The chain carries TRBV5-6 and TRBJ2-7, with D tentatively TRBD2 (5 bases). Germline V CDR1 and CDR2: SGHDT, YYEEEE. This CDR3 spans 15 amino acids. V was shortened by 0 bases and J by 2 bases, with 12 bases between the two germline ends. CDR3 DNA: TGTGCCAGCAGCTTGGGAGGGATTTTTCCCTACGAGCAGTACTTC. Translation: CASSLGGIFPYEQYF.

J is TRBJ1-5 and V is TRBV7-2, with 8 bases lining up with TRBD1. The trim removed 4 bases at V and 4 bases at J, leaving 6 bases unmatched. This CDR3 is built from 15 residues. In germline, CDR1 is SGHTA, CDR2 FQGNSA. The CDR3 DNA reads TGTGCCAGCAGCTCACGGACAGGGAGGAATCAGCCCCAGCATTTT. Its translation is CASSSRTGRNQPQHF.

This clonotype was counted at least ten times. V usage is TRBV7-2 and J usage is TRBJ2-5; D unresolved. Germline lookup yields CDR1 SGHTA and CDR2 FQGNSA. The length of the CDR3 is 13 residues. V lost 5 bases, J lost 2 bases, and 9 bases lay in between. CDR3: CASSESPQETQYF. Written as DNA, the CDR3 is TGTGCCAGCAGCGAGTCCCCTCAAGAGACCCAGTACTTC. The full variable domain, rest sourced from reference TRBV7-2 and TRBJ2-5, is GAGVSQSPSNKVTEKGKDVELRCDPISGHTALYWYRQSLGQGLEFLIYFQGNSAPDKSGLPSDRFSAERTGGSVSTLTIQRTQQEDSAVYLCASSESPQETQYFGPGTRLLVL.

The chain has TRBV10-3 and TRBJ2-7; 9 positions match TRBD1. With 4 bases clipped from V and 4 bases from J, the junction kept 5 bases outside the gene matches. The CDR3 sequence is 14 residues long. Germline V lookup: CDR1 ENHRY, CDR2 SYGVKD. The CDR3: CAISGDRVLYEQYF. As DNA, the CDR3 is TGTGCCATCAGTGGGGACAGGGTTTTATACGAGCAGTACTTC.

The rearrangement links TRBV19 to TRBJ1-1, with 7 bases fitting TRBD1. The germline V gene encodes CDR1 LNHDA and CDR2 SQIVND (reference sequence). This CDR3 comprises 15 residues. V was pared by 9 bases and J by 3 bases, with 13 bases of the junction left unmatched. CDR3 sequence reads: CASSYSTGLDTEAFF. For the CDR3, the DNA is TGTGCCAGCTCCTATTCGACAGGGTTGGACACTGAAGCTTTCTTT.

This clonotype was detected a few times. The chain uses TRBV11-2 and TRBJ1-1; weak D call: TRBD1 (5 bases). Germline CDR1 SGHAT, CDR2 FQNNGV. V lost 5 bases and J 0 bases, leaving 13 bases between the germline ends. The CDR3 consists of 15 residues. The CDR3 DNA is TGTGCCAGCAGCCCAGAACCAGGGATGAACACTGAAGCTTTCTTT. This encodes CASSPEPGMNTEAFF.

The CDR3: CASSLSQDREYEQYF. Here the CDR3 DNA reads TGTGCCAGCAGCTTATCGCAGGACAGGGAGTACGAGCAGTACTTC. The chain combines TRBV11-2 with TRBJ2-7; 8 bases fit TRBD1. The CDR3 covers 15 residues. The germline gives CDR1 SGHAT, CDR2 FQNNGV. J was trimmed by 4 bases and V by 2 bases; bases with no gene match: 7.

The rearrangement links TRBV10-3 to TRBJ2-3; perhaps TRBD1 as D (6 bases). V was trimmed by 10 bases and J by 1 base, leaving 15 bases between them. The CDR3 covers 14 residues. Germline-derived CDR1 and CDR2 are ENHRY and SYGVKD. CDR3 nucleotides: TGTGCCACCTCTCCAGGGGTTGGCACAGATACGCAGTATTTT. Encoded protein: CATSPGVGTDTQYF.

This clonotype was found a few times. The V gene is TRBV7-2, the J gene TRBJ2-5, with D tentatively TRBD1 or TRBD2 (7 bases each). V lost 5 bases, J lost 5 bases, and 18 bases lay in between. The CDR3 runs to 15 residues. The germline V gene has CDR1 SGHTA and CDR2 FQGNSA. CDR3 protein: CASSRNQGEGETQYF. For the CDR3, the DNA is TGTGCCAGCAGCCGTAACCAGGGGGAGGGGGAGACCCAGTACTTC. The full variable domain, its missing parts supplied by reference TRBV7-2 and TRBJ2-5, is GAGVSQSPSNKVTEKGKDVELRCDPISGHTALYWYRQSLGQGLEFLIYFQGNSAPDKSGLPSDRFSAERTGGSVSTLTIQRTQQEDSAVYLCASSRNQGEGETQYFGPGTRLLVL.

This clonotype came up many times. The rearrangement uses TRBV7-2 and TRBJ2-3; TRBD2 agrees at 11 bases. V lost 6 bases, J lost 0 bases, and 5 bases stayed unmatched. Germline CDR1 is SGHTA and CDR2 is FQGNSA. The CDR3 runs to 16 residues. This CDR3 reads CASRFSGGASTDTQYF. As DNA, the CDR3 is TGTGCCAGCAGGTTTAGCGGGGGGGCCAGCACAGATACGCAGTATTTT. The full variable domain, rest sourced from reference TRBV7-2 and TRBJ2-3, is GAGVSQSPSNKVTEKGKDVELRCDPISGHTALYWYRQSLGQGLEFLIYFQGNSAPDKSGLPSDRFSAERTGGSVSTLTIQRTQQEDSAVYLCASRFSGGASTDTQYFGPGTRLTVL.

This clonotype was counted only a few times. The rearrangement links TRBV7-2 to TRBJ2-7, with D unclear. This CDR3 spans 12 amino acids. Germline V gives CDR1 SGHTA, CDR2 FQGNSA. V lost 5 bases, J lost 5 bases, and 10 bases lay in between. In nucleotides, the CDR3 is TGTGCCAGCAGCCCCGAATGGCACGAGCAGTACTTC. Translation gives CASSPEWHEQYF.

The chain carries TRBV7-2 and TRBJ2-7; D could derive from TRBD1 or TRBD2 (5 bases each). V lost 4 bases to trimming and J lost 3 bases, with 22 bases between them. The CDR3 extends over 17 amino acids. Germline lookup yields CDR1 SGHTA and CDR2 FQGNSA. CDR3 DNA: TGTGCCAGCAGCTCAACCGGGGCAATAACAGCGATCTACGAGCAGTACTTC. Translated: CASSSTGAITAIYEQYF. Full variable domain (remainder filled in from reference TRBV7-2 and TRBJ2-7): GAGVSQSPSNKVTEKGKDVELRCDPISGHTALYWYRQSLGQGLEFLIYFQGNSAPDKSGLPSDRFSAERTGGSVSTLTIQRTQQEDSAVYLCASSSTGAITAIYEQYFGPGTRLTVT.

This clonotype was seen many times. The genes are TRBV7-8 and TRBJ1-1, with D maybe TRBD1 (6 bases). Germline CDR1 reads SGHVS; CDR2 reads FQNEAQ. The V and J ends lost 2 bases and 3 bases respectively, with 16 bases between them. CDR3 length equals 16 residues. In DNA form, the CDR3 reads TGTGCCAGCAGCTTACGGGGGGCGAGGTCGGACACTGAAGCTTTCTTT. It specifies CASSLRGARSDTEAFF.

This clonotype was recorded a few times. The chain couples TRBV5-1 to TRBJ2-2; unclear D gene. The CDR3 has 15 residues. The germline V gene has CDR1 SGHRS and CDR2 YFSETQ. V was trimmed by 0 bases and J by 0 bases, leaving 6 bases between them. CDR3: CASSLELANTGELFF. In DNA form, the CDR3 reads TGCGCCAGCAGCTTGGAACTTGCGAACACCGGGGAGCTGTTTTTT.